This is a list of T cell receptor beta chains from one sample in a study of post-analysis software for immune sequencing data. Via MiXCR, TCRdb re-called the PCR reads, giving one row per CDR3 protein. The sample yields some 690,000 distinct CDR3 sequences, about 27% seen once. The sample was blood. The receptors originated from a girl between 5 and 17 years old with multiple sclerosis. Each CDR3 is given without its conserved first and last residue. Each record gives: J gene, V gene, CDR3 protein.

TRBJ1-2,TRBV5-5,ASAATYGYT
TRBJ2-1,TRBV20-1,SAKEAGLYNEQF
TRBJ2-3,TRBV20-1,SARVRWGADTQY
TRBJ1-1,TRBV12-3/TRBV12-4,ASSLRDSIEAF
TRBJ1-2,TRBV9,ASARTGSNYGYT
TRBJ2-1,TRBV29-1,SVVVAVHEQF
TRBJ2-5,TRBV20-1,SARAGSTQETQY
TRBJ2-7,TRBV20-1,GVAGVKEQY
TRBJ2-1,TRBV6-5,ASSYSGVNEQF
TRBJ2-7,TRBV28,ASSLARGGWESYEQY
TRBJ2-5,TRBV29-1,SGGLAWGETQY
NA,TRBV13,ASSLAVDQEGTQY
TRBJ1-1,TRBV20-1,SPGGSSAVSEAF
TRBJ2-7,TRBV20-1,SARDPAGPPGGIHEQY
TRBJ2-5,TRBV28,ASTSGTGIQETQY
TRBJ1-5,TRBV20-1,SARMGTGSEPQH
TRBJ2-3,TRBV21-1,ASSKVLGESDTQY
TRBJ2-1,TRBV29-1,SVRDRSSYNEQF
TRBJ1-2,TRBV29-1,SVEQDSGVGYT
TRBJ2-5,TRBV29-1,SGGSETQY
TRBJ2-7,TRBV6-2/TRBV6-3,ASSYSGTFYEQY
TRBJ1-1,TRBV12-3/TRBV12-4,ASSLLGTGGKPEAF
TRBJ2-1,TRBV11-1,ASSHGLAGGRVDEQF
TRBJ2-3,TRBV6-6,ASQTIDTQY